Following are 27 T cell receptor beta chains from one sample sequenced in a study of blood T cell repertoires in COVID-19. TCRdb's table, derived via immunoSEQ multiplex PCR, lists solely in-frame clones and lacks some. The sample has roughly 380,000 clones; 70% to 90% are singletons. The source material was PBMCs or T cells enriched from blood (not recorded which). The receptor set was obtained from a man aged 25 to 45 who had recovered from COVID-19.

The chain carries TRBV15 and TRBJ1-4; TRBD1 matches 9 bases. The CDR3 is 15 residues long. Trimming took 5 bases from V and 8 from J; bases not matched to a gene: 9. Looked up from germline, CDR1 is LNHNV and CDR2 is YYDKDF (reference sequence). The CDR3 sequence is CATSDRDRVKEKLFF. The CDR3, as DNA: TGTGCCACCAGCGACCGGGACAGGGTGAAAGAAAAACTGTTTTTT.

J is TRBJ2-4 and V is TRBV5-1; 9 bases fit TRBD2. The junction had 4 bases not matched to a gene; V was cut back by 4 bases and J by 2 bases. Germline CDR1 SGHRS, CDR2 YFSETQ. This CDR3 has 15 amino acids. The CDR3 spells CASSILAGTKNIQYF. DNA of the CDR3: TGCGCCAGCAGCATCCTAGCGGGAACCAAAAACATTCAGTACTTC.

This clone has just a few counts. The rearrangement uses TRBV12-3 or TRBV12-4 and TRBJ2-7, with D unresolved. The V end was cut by 1 base, the J end by 0 bases, with 4 bases between. The CDR3 extends over 13 amino acids. For the CDR3, the DNA is TGTGCCAGCAGTTTAGACTACTCCTACGAGCAGTACTTC. Amino acids: CASSLDYSYEQYF.

The V gene is TRBV30, the J gene TRBJ1-6, with TRBD1 as a possible D gene (5 bases). This CDR3 is 14 amino acids long. Germline V gene data show CDR1 as GTSNPN and CDR2 as SVGIG (reference sequence). The V end lost 0 bases, the J end lost 8 bases, and 11 bases lay between the germline ends. CDR3 sequence reads: CAWSVGQGHSPLHF. CDR3 DNA: TGTGCCTGGAGTGTAGGGCAGGGTCATTCACCCCTCCACTTT.

V usage is TRBV7-2 and J usage is TRBJ2-1; D gene unclear. Per germline, CDR1 SGHTA and CDR2 FQGNSA. Trimming stripped 1 base from V and 0 bases from J, with 7 bases between. The CDR3 runs 15 residues. The CDR3 nucleotides are TGTGCCAGCAGCTTAGAACAGAGCTCCTACAATGAGCAGTTCTTC. Translating gives CASSLEQSSYNEQFF.

This CDR3 reads CASSFGAEAFF. The CDR3 DNA sequence: TGTGCCAGCAGCTTTGGAGCTGAAGCTTTCTTT. The chain uses TRBV5-6 and TRBJ1-1; D remains ambiguous. V lost 2 bases and J 6 bases, leaving 5 bases between the germline ends. The CDR3 runs to 11 residues. Germline V gene lookup returns CDR1 SGHDT and CDR2 YYEEEE.

J is TRBJ1-2 and V is TRBV4-3; 8 bases map to TRBD1. The junction had 12 bases not matched to a gene; V was cut back by 1 base and J by 8 bases. CDR1 is LGHNA, CDR2 YSLEER, per germline. This CDR3 is built from 16 residues. In DNA, the CDR3 is TGCGCCAGCAGCCAAGCCTCGAAGGACAGGGCACGCGGCTACACCTTC. This gives the protein CASSQASKDRARGYTF.

The chain links TRBV11-2 to TRBJ1-1; D not resolved. This CDR3 is 14 amino acids long. With 1 base removed from V and 3 bases from J, the gap between germline ends came to 9 bases. The germline CDR1 and CDR2 sequences are SGHAT and FQNNGV. CDR3 protein: CASSLGGFDTEAFF. The CDR3, as DNA: TGTGCCAGCAGCTTAGGAGGGTTTGACACTGAAGCTTTCTTT.

This chain joins TRBV7-8 and TRBJ1-5; D remains unclear. V lost 2 bases to trimming and J lost 3 bases, with 11 bases between them. The CDR3 covers 15 residues. Germline V CDR1 and CDR2: SGHVS, FQNEAQ. The CDR3 sequence is CASSLLAGPNQPQHF. CDR3 DNA: TGTGCCAGCAGCTTATTGGCGGGCCCCAATCAGCCCCAGCATTTT.

The rearrangement uses TRBV14 and TRBJ2-1; 9 bases align to TRBD2. After removal of 6 bases from V and 7 bases from J, the junction contained 10 bases not matched to a gene. Germline V CDR1 and CDR2: SGHDN, FVKESK. This CDR3 comprises 15 residues. CDR3 residues: CASRQGSGGVNEQFF. The DNA for the CDR3 is TGTGCCAGCAGACAGGGTAGCGGGGGAGTGAATGAGCAGTTCTTC.

The chain uses TRBV19 and TRBJ1-2; D possibly corresponds to TRBD1 (6 bases). The V end lost 3 bases, the J end lost 3 bases, and 14 bases lay between the germline ends. The CDR3 is 15 amino acids. Germline CDR1 reads LNHDA; CDR2 reads SQIVND (reference sequence). The CDR3 DNA sequence: TGTGCCAGTAGTATTCCCGGCAGGGGCTACTATGGCTACACCTTC. Translation: CASSIPGRGYYGYTF.

The chain links TRBV29-1 to TRBJ1-1; no firm D call. V was shortened by 5 bases and J by 1 base, with 11 bases between the two germline ends. The CDR3 contains 13 residues. Germline loops: CDR1 SQVTM, CDR2 ANQGSEA. CDR3 coding DNA: TGCAGCGTTTCGCCGGGGAGGAACACTGAAGCTTTCTTT. Translation gives CSVSPGRNTEAFF. Complete variable domain (other parts from reference TRBV29-1 and TRBJ1-1): SAVISQKPSRDICQRGTSLTIQCQVDSQVTMMFWYRQQPGQSLTLIATANQGSEATYESGFVIDKFPISRPNLTFSTLTVSNMSPEDSSIYLCSVSPGRNTEAFFGQGTRLTVV.

CDR3 in amino acids: CASYKNQGSGYTF. The CDR3, as DNA: TGCGCCAGCTACAAGAATCAGGGGTCAGGCTACACCTTC. The V and J genes are TRBV10-2 and TRBJ1-2; weak D call: TRBD1 (6 bases). The germline V gene has CDR1 WSHSY and CDR2 SAAADI. The V and J ends lost 8 bases and 8 bases respectively, with 18 bases between them. The CDR3 runs to 13 residues.

The count of this clone is one. This chain links TRBV9 with TRBJ2-1; TRBD2 aligns across 8 bases. The trim removed 9 bases at V and 10 bases at J, leaving 9 bases unmatched. This CDR3 is 12 amino acids long. The germline CDR1 and CDR2 sequences are SGDLS and YYNGEE. As DNA, the CDR3 is TGTGCCATCCGAGCGGGGGCATGGGAGCAGTTCTTC. It is translated as CAIRAGAWEQFF.

Details on this clone: In the same sample, other DNA sequences code for this CDR3. The V and J genes are TRBV27 and TRBJ1-1, with no clear D. The CDR3 is made up of 13 amino acids. V was shortened by 3 bases and J by 1 base, with 6 bases between the two germline ends. Germline loops: CDR1 MNHEY, CDR2 SMNVEV (reference sequence). The CDR3: CASSLAGNTEAFF. Here the CDR3 DNA reads TGTGCCAGCAGTTTGGCAGGGAACACTGAAGCTTTCTTT.

CDR3 residues: CASSLTGGFRRGYTF. The CDR3 DNA reads as TGTGCCAGCAGTCTGACAGGGGGCTTCCGTCGGGGCTACACCTTC. This chain uses TRBV7-3 with TRBJ1-2; TRBD1 matches 10 bases. The CDR3 is 15 amino acids. In germline, CDR1 is SGHTA, CDR2 FQGTGA. V lost 6 bases, J lost 8 bases, and 12 bases stayed unmatched.

CDR3 sequence: CASSLPGTSGGNEQFF. The CDR3 DNA reads TGTGCCAGCAGCCTTCCCGGGACTAGCGGGGGGAATGAGCAGTTCTTC. The J gene is TRBJ2-1, the V gene TRBV5-4, with TRBD2 matching 15 bases. The CDR3 runs 16 residues. V was clipped by 4 bases and J by 7 bases; unmatched bases: 6. Per germline, CDR1 SGHNT and CDR2 YYREEE (reference sequence).

The chain combines TRBV6-5 with TRBJ1-1, with D perhaps matching TRBD1 (6 bases). V lost 5 bases, J lost 0 bases, and 10 bases lay in between. Germline V gives CDR1 MNHEY, CDR2 SVGAGI. CDR3 size: 14 residues. CDR3 residues: CASSLQGLNTEAFF. The CDR3 region has the DNA TGTGCCAGCAGTCTACAGGGCCTGAACACTGAAGCTTTCTTT.

The V gene is TRBV6-5, the J gene TRBJ1-1, with D uncertain. Germline V gene sequence: CDR1 MNHEY, CDR2 SVGAGI. V was clipped by 2 bases and J by 2 bases, with 9 bases between them. The CDR3 is 14 residues long. CDR3 residues: CASSYGHINTEAFF. For the CDR3, the DNA is TGTGCCAGCAGTTACGGCCATATTAACACTGAAGCTTTCTTT.

A single count supports this clone. The chain is built from TRBV12-5 and TRBJ2-5, with 10 nucleotides matching TRBD1. This CDR3 is built from 15 residues. J was trimmed by 5 bases and V by 5 bases; bases with no gene match: 8. Germline V CDR1 and CDR2: LGHNT, FRNRAP. The CDR3 region has the DNA TGTGCTAGTGGTGCCGGGGACAGGGGTTTGGAGACCCAGTACTTC. It translates to CASGAGDRGLETQYF.

The chain carries TRBV9 and TRBJ1-1; a possible D gene is TRBD1 (6 bases). Germline loops: CDR1 SGDLS, CDR2 YYNGEE. The CDR3 is 15 residues long. Deletions cut 6 bases from V and 0 bases from J, with 15 bases between. The CDR3 loop reads CASTPPGTLNTEAFF. Here the CDR3 DNA reads TGTGCCAGCACCCCCCCGGGGACACTGAACACTGAAGCTTTCTTT.

This rearrangement joins TRBV10-1 to TRBJ1-1; TRBD1 aligns across 10 bases. The CDR3 is made up of 15 amino acids. V lost 6 bases, J lost 0 bases, and 4 bases stayed unmatched. The V gene's germline CDR1 is WNHNN and CDR2 SYGVQD (reference sequence). The CDR3 spells CASSLGQGVNTEAFF. For the CDR3, the DNA is TGCGCCAGCAGCCTCGGACAGGGGGTGAACACTGAAGCTTTCTTT.

The CDR3 loop is CASSETWDRDEKLFF. The CDR3 DNA is TGTGCCAGCAGTGAAACGTGGGACAGGGATGAAAAACTGTTTTTT. This sequence joins TRBV6-1 and TRBJ1-4; TRBD1 matches 9 bases. V gave up 2 bases and J gave up 6 bases; unmatched junction bases: 4. Germline V gene lookup returns CDR1 MNHNS and CDR2 SASEGT. This CDR3 is built from 15 residues.

The gene calls are TRBV10-3 and TRBJ1-3; 7 bases match TRBD1. There are 13 residues in the CDR3. After removal of 10 bases from V and 0 bases from J, the junction contained 3 bases not matched to a gene. CDR1 is ENHRY, CDR2 SYGVKD, per germline. Here the CDR3 reads CATGDSSGNTIYF. CDR3 DNA sequence: TGTGCCACAGGGGACAGCTCTGGAAACACCATATATTTT.

This sequence joins TRBV27 and TRBJ1-4, with 7 bases lining up with TRBD1. The CDR3 has 15 amino acids. J lost 7 bases, V lost 7 bases, and 12 bases had no gene match. Germline CDR1 is MNHEY and CDR2 is SMNVEV (reference sequence). In DNA, the CDR3 is TGTGCCAGCAAGTCATTCGGTACAGGGGTTGAAAAACTGTTTTTT. This encodes CASKSFGTGVEKLFF.

This clone has only a few counts. The rearrangement joins TRBV7-9 to TRBJ2-3, with a weak D call TRBD1 (6 bases). The CDR3 extends over 15 amino acids. Trimming took off 1 base at V and 0 bases at J, with 8 bases between the two ends. Germline values: CDR1 SEHNR, CDR2 FQNEAQ (reference sequence). In DNA, the CDR3 is TGTGCCAGCAGCTTAGAGGGGGTGAGCACAGATACGCAGTATTTT. It yields the protein CASSLEGVSTDTQYF.

This clone was seen more than once but under ten times. This chain joins TRBV29-1 and TRBJ1-2; no clear D gene. The CDR3 spans 13 residues. Germline CDR1 is SQVTM and CDR2 is ANQGSEA. Trimming stripped 3 bases from V and 5 bases from J, with 13 bases between. In nucleotides, the CDR3 is TGCAGCGTTGATTCCCGGGAAGGGTATGGCTACACCTTC. Protein sequence: CSVDSREGYGYTF. Looking up the rest from reference TRBV29-1 and TRBJ1-2 gives the full variable domain: SAVISQKPSRDICQRGTSLTIQCQVDSQVTMMFWYRQQPGQSLTLIATANQGSEATYESGFVIDKFPISRPNLTFSTLTVSNMSPEDSSIYLCSVDSREGYGYTFGSGTRLTVV.